One and the same sample provided the 32 T cell receptor beta chains below, sequenced in a study of cytomegalovirus exposure and HLA in healthy donors. Only in-frame clones appear in the TCRdb table, and some are missing; sequencing was by immunoSEQ multiplex PCR. The table lists roughly 140,000 clones, approximately 91% of them singletons, with around 3.4% in the top ten. The material sequenced was PBMCs. Receptors originate from a woman between 18 and 29 years old in good health and CMV-seropositive.

The chain links TRBV7-2 to TRBJ2-3; 10 bases match TRBD2. The CDR3 runs 17 residues. CDR1 is SGHTA and CDR2 is FQGNSA in the germline V gene. V dropped 5 bases and J dropped 5; count of bases not matched to a gene: 13. This CDR3 reads CASSPGWASGSVDTQYF. The CDR3 bases are TGTGCCAGCAGCCCAGGTTGGGCTAGCGGGAGTGTAGATACGCAGTATTTT.

The chain is built from TRBV27 and TRBJ2-7; unclear D gene. V dropped 2 bases and J dropped 3 bases, with 14 bases sitting between them. The CDR3 covers 15 residues. The germline V gene has CDR1 MNHEY and CDR2 SMNVEV (reference sequence). CDR3: CASSLVSTNYYEQYF. The CDR3 DNA reads TGTGCCAGCAGTTTAGTTTCTACAAACTACTACGAGCAGTACTTC.

This chain uses TRBV29-1 with TRBJ1-1; D is unresolved. The CDR3 sequence is 14 residues long. Germline V gives CDR1 SQVTM, CDR2 ANQGSEA. The germline V and J ends were trimmed by 6 bases and 4 bases, with 18 bases remaining between them. The CDR3 DNA follows: TGCAGCGTCTCCGAGGGAGGGTTTAGCACTGAAGCTTTCTTT. Translation gives CSVSEGGFSTEAFF.

CDR3 in amino acids: CASSVPGLAGGQYQETQYF. The CDR3 DNA is TGCGCCAGCAGCGTTCCGGGACTAGCGGGAGGCCAGTACCAAGAGACCCAGTACTTC. V usage is TRBV5-1 and J usage is TRBJ2-5; 15 positions agree with TRBD2. This CDR3 is built from 19 residues. The V and J ends lost 4 bases and 0 bases, in that order; junction bases with no gene match: 10. Germline V lookup: CDR1 SGHRS, CDR2 YFSETQ. Full variable domain (missing parts from reference TRBV5-1 and TRBJ2-5): KAGVTQTPRYLIKTRGQQVTLSCSPISGHRSVSWYQQTPGQGLQFLFEYFSETQRNKGNFPGRFSGRQFSNSRSEMNVSTLELGDSALYLCASSVPGLAGGQYQETQYFGPGTRLLVL.

The V call is TRBV19, the J call TRBJ1-4, with no clear D. The germline gives CDR1 LNHDA, CDR2 SQIVND (reference sequence). CDR3 size: 14 residues. Trimming left V 6 bases short and J 0 bases short, with 8 bases between. Here the CDR3 reads CASRNSATNEKLFF. DNA of the CDR3: TGTGCCAGTAGGAACAGTGCAACTAATGAAAAACTGTTTTTT.

This clone was seen just once. The CDR3 DNA follows: TGTGCCAGCAGCTTAATGGGGGCAAACTCTGGAAACACCATATATTTT. Its translation is CASSLMGANSGNTIYF. The chain recombines TRBV7-6 with TRBJ1-3; TRBD1 might be the D (6 bases). V lost 2 bases and J 0 bases, leaving 11 bases between the germline ends. This CDR3 has 16 residues. Germline V gives CDR1 SGHVS, CDR2 FNYEAQ.

The chain couples TRBV5-1 to TRBJ2-7; 7 positions agree with TRBD1. Germline trimming cut 4 bases from V and 0 bases from J; bases unmatched to any gene: 4. This CDR3 is 14 amino acids long. Germline V lookup: CDR1 SGHRS, CDR2 YFSETQ. CDR3 residues: CASSGRQGSYEQYF. CDR3 in DNA: TGCGCCAGCAGCGGGAGACAGGGCTCCTACGAGCAGTACTTC.

The genes are TRBV28 and TRBJ2-7, with a possible D match to TRBD1 (6 bases). Germline CDR1 reads MDHEN; CDR2 reads SYDVKM. Between the trimmed V and J ends, which lost 5 bases and 1 base, there was a span of 12 bases. The CDR3 is 14 amino acids. The CDR3 sequence: CASSRTALSYEQYF. The DNA of the CDR3 is TGTGCCAGCAGTAGGACAGCTCTATCCTACGAGCAGTACTTC.

The rearrangement uses TRBV30 and TRBJ2-2; D unclear. The length of the CDR3 is 13 residues. Germline loops: CDR1 GTSNPN, CDR2 SVGIG (reference sequence). With 0 bases removed from V and 2 bases from J, the gap between germline ends came to 4 bases. In DNA form, the CDR3 reads TGTGCCTGGAGTGTAACTAACACCGGGGAGCTGTTTTTT. Translated: CAWSVTNTGELFF.

This chain joins TRBV5-6 and TRBJ2-3; tentative D call: TRBD2 (6 bases). The CDR3 is 19 amino acids. V shed 4 bases and J shed 5 bases, with 29 bases lying between them. Per the germline V gene, CDR1 is SGHDT and CDR2 is YYEEEE. CDR3 sequence (DNA): TGTGCCAGCAGCGATAAGGGGACGTTGAGGAGCGGAGGGGAAGATACGCAGTATTTT. Its protein product is CASSDKGTLRSGGEDTQYF.

The chain carries TRBV30 and TRBJ2-6; 10 nucleotides agree with TRBD2. Germline V lookup: CDR1 GTSNPN, CDR2 SVGIG (reference sequence). CDR3 size: 18 residues. The trim removed 2 bases at V and 2 bases at J, leaving 9 bases unmatched. CDR3 bases: TGTGCCTGGAGTCCCGGGGCTAGCGGGAGAGCTGGGGCCAACGTCCTGACTTTC. It codes for CAWSPGASGRAGANVLTF.

In its sample, this clone was seen once. The chain recombines TRBV9 with TRBJ1-2; 7 bases map to TRBD1. The length of the CDR3 is 14 residues. Germline loops: CDR1 SGDLS, CDR2 YYNGEE. With 3 bases clipped from V and 3 bases from J, the junction kept 5 bases outside the gene matches. The CDR3 region is CASSDEGAYYGYTF. The CDR3 DNA reads TGTGCCAGCAGCGACGAGGGGGCTTACTATGGCTACACCTTC.

The chain uses TRBV6-5 and TRBJ1-1; possible D gene TRBD1, 6 bases. There are 14 residues in the CDR3. V was shortened by 9 bases and J by 5 bases, with 19 bases between the two germline ends. CDR1 is MNHEY, CDR2 SVGAGI, per germline. Written as DNA, the CDR3 is TGTGCCAGTTTATCGGGGGGCGCGGAGACTGAAGCTTTCTTT. This encodes CASLSGGAETEAFF.

The J gene is TRBJ2-7, the V gene TRBV25-1, with D tentatively TRBD1 (5 bases). Trimming took 8 bases from V and 0 from J, leaving 14 bases between them. The CDR3 totals 14 residues. The germline V gene has CDR1 MGHDK and CDR2 SYGVNS. CDR3 protein: CASLLRGHSYEQYF. In DNA, the CDR3 is TGTGCCAGCCTCCTAAGGGGTCACTCCTACGAGCAGTACTTC.

This sequence joins TRBV28 and TRBJ1-3, with D hard to call. Trimming stripped 1 base from V and 2 bases from J, with 6 bases between. The CDR3 length is 14 residues. Germline CDR1 and CDR2: MDHEN and SYDVKM. CDR3: CASSLSGTGNTIYF. The CDR3 DNA reads TGTGCCAGCAGTTTATCCGGGACTGGAAACACCATATATTTT.

The rearrangement links TRBV7-8 to TRBJ2-3; no clear D gene. Trimming cost V 1 base and J 4 bases, with 9 bases left between them. The germline gives CDR1 SGHVS, CDR2 FQNEAQ. The CDR3 totals 14 residues. CDR3 loop: CASSLGLAPDTQYF. In DNA form, the CDR3 reads TGTGCCAGCAGCTTAGGACTGGCTCCAGATACGCAGTATTTT.

This chain connects TRBV2 to TRBJ1-4; D ambiguous. Germline assignment: CDR1 SNHLY and CDR2 FYNNEI. The CDR3 sequence is 16 residues long. V shed 7 bases and J shed 0 bases, with 15 bases lying between them. CDR3 sequence: CASKEPWAATNEKLFF. The CDR3 coding sequence is TGTGCCAGCAAAGAACCTTGGGCAGCAACTAATGAAAAACTGTTTTTT.

The chain recombines TRBV6-5 with TRBJ1-1; D gene ambiguous. The length of the CDR3 is 14 residues. CDR1 and CDR2 from the germline V gene are MNHEY and SVGAGI. Deletions cut 2 bases from V and 2 bases from J, with 9 bases between. CDR3: CASSYDAVNTEAFF. The DNA for the CDR3 is TGTGCCAGCAGTTACGATGCAGTAAACACTGAAGCTTTCTTT.

The chain combines TRBV5-1 with TRBJ1-1; the match to TRBD1 covers 8 bases. Looked up from germline, CDR1 is SGHRS and CDR2 is YFSETQ. The CDR3 is made up of 13 amino acids. V lost 5 bases, J lost 7 bases, and 7 bases stayed unmatched. The CDR3: CASRTDREDEAFF. The DNA for the CDR3 is TGCGCCAGCAGAACGGACAGGGAAGATGAAGCTTTCTTT.

The rearrangement links TRBV11-2 to TRBJ2-1; 12 bases fit TRBD2. V gave up 5 bases and J gave up 7 bases; unmatched junction bases: 6. The CDR3 length is 15 residues. Germline CDR1 reads SGHAT; CDR2 reads FQNNGV. This CDR3 is CASSPTSGSGNEQFF. DNA for the CDR3: TGTGCCAGCAGCCCGACTAGCGGGAGTGGTAATGAGCAGTTCTTC.

The chain recombines TRBV21-1 with TRBJ2-5; TRBD2 is taken as the D call from the table, unchecked against the DNA. TRBV21-1 is flagged as a pseudogene. The CDR3 runs to 17 residues. CDR3: CASSKIGGGIFQETQYF. The CDR3 nucleotides are TGTGCCAGCAGCAAAATCGGCGGGGGGATCTTCCAAGAGACCCAGTACTTC.

For this clone: An end of the junction differs from the germline gene, which may be a read error. The rearrangement uses TRBV11-3 and TRBJ1-1; D perhaps matches TRBD1 (6 bases). Per the germline V gene, CDR1 is SGHNT and CDR2 is YENEEA. CDR3 length equals 14 residues. The CDR3 loop reads CASSPRPWDTETFF. CDR3 DNA: TGTGCCAGCAGCCCGCGGCCCTGGGACACTGAAACTTTCTTT.

Note on this clone: Sequence at one end of the junction differs from germline and may be a read error. The chain recombines TRBV5-6 with TRBJ1-2; D is undetermined. Germline V gives CDR1 SGHDT, CDR2 YYEEEE. The CDR3 contains 14 residues. CDR3 in DNA: TGTGCCAGCAGCGATGTTTCGGGGAACTTTGGCTACACCTTC. It is translated as CASSDVSGNFGYTF.

This sequence joins TRBV10-3 and TRBJ2-7, with D possibly TRBD2 on 5 matching bases. This CDR3 contains 13 residues. V gave up 7 bases and J gave up 1 base, with 11 bases separating them. CDR1 is ENHRY, CDR2 SYGVKD, per germline. CDR3 region: CAIMDSTSYEQYF. The CDR3 DNA reads TGTGCCATCATGGACTCCACTTCCTACGAGCAGTACTTC.

The rearrangement links TRBV7-9 to TRBJ2-1; D is perhaps TRBD2 (7 bases). The ends were cut back, 1 base at V and 7 bases at J, with 20 bases in the middle. Germline CDR1 and CDR2: SEHNR and FQNEAQ (reference sequence). This CDR3 has 17 amino acids. The CDR3 region is CASSLDLSGTRGNEQFF. The DNA for the CDR3 is TGTGCCAGCAGCTTAGACTTAAGCGGGACAAGGGGAAATGAGCAGTTCTTC.

CDR3 amino acids: CASSQGRTDNVLTF. CDR3 coding DNA: TGCGCCAGCAGCCAAGGCAGGACAGATAACGTCCTGACTTTC. The chain couples TRBV4-3 to TRBJ2-6; D possibly corresponds to TRBD1 (6 bases). This CDR3 is built from 14 residues. V was pared by 1 base and J by 10 bases, with 11 bases between. In germline, CDR1 is LGHNA, CDR2 YSLEER.

This sequence joins TRBV19 and TRBJ2-5; 8 bases line up with TRBD1. Germline CDR1 and CDR2: LNHDA and SQIVND (reference sequence). The CDR3 extends over 15 amino acids. Trimming removed 5 bases from V and 1 base from J; junction bases left unmatched: 6. CDR3 loop: CASSPSTGGQETQYF. As DNA, the CDR3 is TGTGCCAGTAGTCCGTCCACAGGGGGCCAAGAGACCCAGTACTTC.

The chain carries TRBV6-4 and TRBJ2-3; TRBD2 aligns across 11 bases. The CDR3 consists of 15 residues. V trimming: 6 bases; J trimming: 3 bases; junction bases outside the gene matches: 5. From germline, CDR1 is MRHNA and CDR2 SNTAGT. DNA of the CDR3: TGTGCCAGCAGCGTTACTAGCGGGAGTACAGATACGCAGTATTTT. Amino acid sequence: CASSVTSGSTDTQYF.

This clone is medium-sized within its sample. The genes are TRBV4-3 and TRBJ2-7, with D uncertain. The V gene's germline CDR1 is LGHNA and CDR2 YSLEER. This CDR3 has 15 amino acids. Trimming removed 4 bases from V and 2 bases from J, with 15 bases in between. The CDR3 DNA is TGCGCCAGCAGCCCCCTCGCGTACGGTCCCTACGAGCAGTACTTC. Residues: CASSPLAYGPYEQYF.

V usage is TRBV5-6 and J usage is TRBJ2-3, with a tentative D call TRBD2 (6 bases). Germline values: CDR1 SGHDT, CDR2 YYEEEE. This CDR3 region has 16 residues. Trimming took off 2 bases at V and 8 bases at J, with 21 bases between the two ends. For the CDR3, the DNA is TGTGCCAGCAGCTTTCAGGGTGTACAGGCGCGGGGTACGCAGTATTTT. Translated: CASSFQGVQARGTQYF.

The chain recombines TRBV4-2 with TRBJ2-2, with 8 bases matching TRBD1. CDR3 size: 16 residues. Germline-derived CDR1 and CDR2 are LGHNA and YNFKEQ. V dropped 0 bases and J dropped 3; count of bases not matched to a gene: 3. The CDR3 region has the DNA TGTGCCAGCAGCCAAGACAGGGGGCAGGACACCGGGGAGCTGTTTTTT. This gives the protein CASSQDRGQDTGELFF.

The chain has TRBV19 and TRBJ2-7; 9 bases are a match to TRBD2. The V and J ends lost 1 base and 3 bases, in that order; junction bases with no gene match: 13. Germline loops: CDR1 LNHDA, CDR2 SQIVND (reference sequence). This CDR3 is 18 amino acids long. CDR3 coding DNA: TGTGCCAGTAGTATAGTACCCGCGGGAGGGCCATGGGACTACGAGCAGTACTTC. Translated: CASSIVPAGGPWDYEQYF.